Shown below are 22 T cell receptor beta chains from a single sample sequenced in a study of technical replicates of blood from four donors. TCRdb's copy holds only in-frame clones and misses some; the assay was immunoSEQ multiplex PCR. The sample lists about 76,000 clones, 91% seen once, with approximately 0.25% in the top ten. The sample consisted of T cells isolated from PBMCs. These receptors all come from a human donor in good health.

This clone was seen a few times. V and J are TRBV18 and TRBJ1-1; 7 positions match TRBD1. V lost 4 bases and J lost 4; bases outside the gene matches: 15. Germline-derived CDR1 and CDR2 are KGHSH and LQKENI. The length of the CDR3 is 17 residues. The CDR3 here is CASSRPSEAGGSTEAFF. The DNA of the CDR3 is TGTGCCAGCTCACGGCCATCCGAGGCAGGGGGTTCCACTGAAGCTTTCTTT.

The V gene is TRBV29-1, the J gene TRBJ2-7; no firm D call. The V and J ends lost 5 bases and 7 bases respectively, with 9 bases between them. In germline, CDR1 is SQVTM, CDR2 ANQGSEA. The CDR3 is made up of 10 amino acids. The CDR3, as DNA: TGCAGCGTTCAGACCAGGGAGCAGTACTTC. Protein: CSVQTREQYF.

This chain uses TRBV6-5 with TRBJ2-7; D gene ambiguous. Germline V gene data show CDR1 as MNHEY and CDR2 as SVGAGI. The CDR3 is 13 amino acids. Trimming stripped 7 bases from V and 5 bases from J, with 15 bases between. The CDR3 nucleotides read TGTGCCAGCACCCCGCGGCCTTCCGACGAGCAGTACTTC. Residues: CASTPRPSDEQYF.

V is TRBV14 and J is TRBJ2-2; the D is unclear. V was trimmed by 1 base and J by 6 bases, leaving 12 bases between them. From germline, CDR1 is SGHDN and CDR2 FVKESK. The CDR3 length is 15 residues. CDR3 loop: CASSQAPRGSGELFF. The DNA of the CDR3 is TGTGCCAGCAGCCAAGCCCCTAGAGGTTCCGGGGAGCTGTTTTTT.

This clone was seen a handful of times. The J gene is TRBJ2-2, the V gene TRBV2; 9 bases agree with TRBD2. V was pared by 6 bases and J by 6 bases, with 8 bases of the junction left unmatched. The CDR3 totals 15 residues. Per the germline V gene, CDR1 is SNHLY and CDR2 is FYNNEI. This chain's CDR3 is CASSILAGLSGELFF. The CDR3 nucleotides read TGTGCCAGCAGCATACTAGCGGGTCTTTCCGGGGAGCTGTTTTTT. The whole variable domain, remainder taken from reference TRBV2 and TRBJ2-2, is EPEVTQTPSHQVTQMGQEVILRCVPISNHLYFYWYRQILGQKVEFLVSFYNNEISEKSEIFDDQFSVERPDGSNFTLKIRSTKLEDSAMYFCASSILAGLSGELFFGEGSRLTVL.

V usage is TRBV12-5 and J usage is TRBJ1-2; D is uncertain. CDR1 LGHNT and CDR2 FRNRAP come from the germline V gene. The CDR3 totals 12 residues. Trimming removed 1 base at V and 8 bases at J, with 8 bases between. The CDR3: CASGLETRGYTF. The CDR3 DNA follows: TGTGCTAGTGGTTTGGAGACTCGGGGCTACACCTTC.

The chain is built from TRBV10-3 and TRBJ2-2; 10 positions agree with TRBD1. V shed 4 bases and J 3 bases; nucleotides not matched to a gene: 5. The CDR3 has 16 amino acids. Germline-derived CDR1 and CDR2 are ENHRY and SYGVKD. The CDR3 nucleotides read TGTGCCATCAGTGTTCGACAGGGGGCGGACACCGGGGAGCTGTTTTTT. Its protein is CAISVRQGADTGELFF.

This clone was counted a single time. The J gene is TRBJ2-7, the V gene TRBV15, with 8 bases lining up with TRBD2. The CDR3 is 13 residues long. Germline V lookup: CDR1 LNHNV, CDR2 YYDKDF (reference sequence). The V gene end was trimmed by 8 bases and the J gene end by 3 bases; junction bases not matched to a gene: 6. CDR3 sequence reads: CATSTSDHYEQYF. CDR3 DNA sequence: TGTGCCACCTCGACTAGCGATCACTACGAGCAGTACTTC.

The chain couples TRBV11-3 to TRBJ2-7, with D possibly TRBD1 on 5 matching bases. Germline CDR1 reads SGHNT; CDR2 reads YENEEA. Trimming pared 1 base from V and 1 base from J, leaving 17 bases between. CDR3 length: 17 residues. The CDR3, as DNA: TGTGCCAGCAGCTTAGGGGAATGGGGCCGGCGTTCCTACGAGCAGTACTTC. It translates to CASSLGEWGRRSYEQYF. Filled out from reference TRBV11-3 and TRBJ2-7, the complete variable domain reads EAGVVQSPRYKIIEKKQPVAFWCNPISGHNTLYWYLQNLGQGPELLIRYENEEAVDDSQLPKDRFSAERLKGVDSTLKIQPAELGDSAVYLCASSLGEWGRRSYEQYFGPGTRLTVT.

The rearrangement uses TRBV2 and TRBJ1-4; 8 bases agree with TRBD1. V lost 8 bases and J lost 7; bases outside the gene matches: 12. From germline, CDR1 is SNHLY and CDR2 FYNNEI. This CDR3 region has 15 residues. CDR3 sequence reads: CASGTGTSGPEKLFF. The CDR3 nucleotides are TGTGCCAGCGGGACAGGCACAAGCGGTCCTGAAAAACTGTTTTTT.

The chain has TRBV6-1 and TRBJ1-1; perhaps TRBD1 as D (5 bases). The V and J ends lost 5 bases and 0 bases respectively, with 13 bases between them. The CDR3 totals 15 residues. Germline assignment: CDR1 MNHNS and CDR2 SASEGT. CDR3: CASSIETRVNTEAFF. Written as DNA, the CDR3 is TGTGCCAGCAGTATAGAGACCAGGGTGAACACTGAAGCTTTCTTT.

The genes are TRBV10-3 and TRBJ1-5, with 7 bases matching TRBD1. The V segment lost 5 bases and the J segment 6 bases; nucleotides outside the gene matches: 7. The CDR3 extends over 14 amino acids. The germline V gene has CDR1 ENHRY and CDR2 SYGVKD. The CDR3 bases are TGTGCCATCAGTAAGGACAGGCTAACTCAGCCCCAGCATTTT. Protein: CAISKDRLTQPQHF.

This chain links TRBV2 with TRBJ1-4, with D perhaps matching TRBD1 (5 bases). Germline V gives CDR1 SNHLY, CDR2 FYNNEI. With 6 bases removed from V and 8 bases from J, the gap between germline ends came to 19 bases. The CDR3 contains 15 residues. The CDR3 coding sequence is TGTGCCAGCAGCGACGGACACATATTCGAGGAAAAACTGTTTTTT. Amino acids: CASSDGHIFEEKLFF.

V is TRBV6-1 and J is TRBJ2-7, with D maybe TRBD1 (6 bases). The germline V gene encodes CDR1 MNHNS and CDR2 SASEGT. The V end lost 2 bases, the J end lost 2 bases, and 10 bases lay between the germline ends. CDR3 length equals 14 residues. The CDR3 region is CASSELGAAYEQYF. DNA of the CDR3: TGTGCCAGCAGTGAACTGGGGGCGGCCTACGAGCAGTACTTC.

V gene TRBV6-1 combines with J gene TRBJ2-1, with a possible D match to TRBD2 (6 bases). CDR3 length equals 14 residues. Between the trimmed V and J ends, which lost 0 bases and 9 bases, there was a span of 12 bases. CDR1 and CDR2 (germline): MNHNS, SASEGT. The DNA of the CDR3 is TGTGCCAGCAGTGAAGCGGGGCGGGGTTTTGAGCAGTTCTTC. It yields the protein CASSEAGRGFEQFF.

The chain has TRBV7-9 and TRBJ2-2; 8 nucleotides align to TRBD1. V dropped 1 base and J dropped 2; count of bases not matched to a gene: 3. The CDR3 length is 16 residues. CDR1 SEHNR and CDR2 FQNEAQ come from the germline V gene (reference sequence). This chain's CDR3 is CASSLGRGPNTGELFF. CDR3 sequence (DNA): TGTGCCAGCAGCTTAGGCAGGGGGCCCAACACCGGGGAGCTGTTTTTT.

The sample holds a few counts of this clone. The rearrangement joins TRBV28 to TRBJ1-4; 11 nucleotides agree with TRBD1. V dropped 8 bases and J dropped 5; count of bases not matched to a gene: 7. CDR1 and CDR2 (germline): MDHEN, SYDVKM. There are 15 residues in the CDR3. CDR3 bases: TGTGCCAGCTGGACAGGGGGCGCTACGAATGAAAAACTGTTTTTT. Protein sequence: CASWTGGATNEKLFF.

This chain joins TRBV6-1 and TRBJ2-5; D is undetermined. The CDR3 length is 14 residues. V lost 3 bases, J lost 5 bases, and 13 bases lay in between. The germline CDR1 and CDR2 sequences are MNHNS and SASEGT. DNA for the CDR3: TGTGCCAGCAGTGATTGGCAGCGTAGTGAGACCCAGTACTTC. It codes for CASSDWQRSETQYF.

The rearrangement links TRBV11-2 to TRBJ1-1; the D gene is possibly TRBD1 (5 bases). Germline CDR1 reads SGHAT; CDR2 reads FQNNGV. Trimming took off 4 bases at V and 4 bases at J, with 19 bases between the two ends. This CDR3 spans 16 amino acids. In DNA form, the CDR3 reads TGTGCCAGCAGCTACCGGGACGGGGGGGAGAGCACTGAAGCTTTCTTT. Translated: CASSYRDGGESTEAFF.

This sequence joins TRBV19 and TRBJ2-2; 15 positions agree with TRBD2. Trimming at V came to 6 bases and at J to 3 bases, leaving 5 bases not matched to a gene. The CDR3 has 17 residues. CDR1 is LNHDA and CDR2 is SQIVND in the germline V gene (reference sequence). The CDR3, as DNA: TGTGCCAGTAGCGGACTAGCGGGAGGGTACGACACCGGGGAGCTGTTTTTT. Residues: CASSGLAGGYDTGELFF. The full variable domain, with the rest looked up from reference TRBV19 and TRBJ2-2, is DGGITQSPKYLFRKEGQNVTLSCEQNLNHDAMYWYRQDPGQGLRLIYYSQIVNDFQKGDIAEGYSVSREKKESFPLTVTSAQKNPTAFYLCASSGLAGGYDTGELFFGEGSRLTVL.

The chain has TRBV10-3 and TRBJ2-7; TRBD1 aligns across 10 bases. Germline V CDR1 and CDR2: ENHRY, SYGVKD. V gave up 4 bases and J gave up 5 bases; unmatched junction bases: 5. CDR3 length: 14 residues. The CDR3 nucleotides read TGTGCCATCAGTGGCGGGACAGGGGAAGACGAGCAGTACTTC. This sequence encodes CAISGGTGEDEQYF.

This clone has only one observation. This rearrangement joins TRBV6-1 to TRBJ2-7, with a tentative D call TRBD2 (7 bases). This CDR3 is 13 amino acids long. The germline V gene encodes CDR1 MNHNS and CDR2 SASEGT. Trimming removed 10 bases at V and 2 bases at J, with 15 bases between. CDR3 DNA: TGTGCCACGGAAGGGGGGGATGCCTACGAGCAGTACTTC. Protein product: CATEGGDAYEQYF.